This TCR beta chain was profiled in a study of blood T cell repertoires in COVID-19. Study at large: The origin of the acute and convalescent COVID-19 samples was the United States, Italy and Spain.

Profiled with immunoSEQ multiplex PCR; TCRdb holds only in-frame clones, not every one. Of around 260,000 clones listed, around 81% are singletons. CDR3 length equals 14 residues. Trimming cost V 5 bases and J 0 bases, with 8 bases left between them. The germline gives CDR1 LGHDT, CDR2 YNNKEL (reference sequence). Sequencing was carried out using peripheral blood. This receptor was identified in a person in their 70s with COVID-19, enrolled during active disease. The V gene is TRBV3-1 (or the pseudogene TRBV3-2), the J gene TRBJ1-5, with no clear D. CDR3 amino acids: CASSSSLSNQPQHF. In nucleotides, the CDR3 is TGTGCCAGCAGCTCATCACTTAGCAATCAGCCCCAGCATTTT.